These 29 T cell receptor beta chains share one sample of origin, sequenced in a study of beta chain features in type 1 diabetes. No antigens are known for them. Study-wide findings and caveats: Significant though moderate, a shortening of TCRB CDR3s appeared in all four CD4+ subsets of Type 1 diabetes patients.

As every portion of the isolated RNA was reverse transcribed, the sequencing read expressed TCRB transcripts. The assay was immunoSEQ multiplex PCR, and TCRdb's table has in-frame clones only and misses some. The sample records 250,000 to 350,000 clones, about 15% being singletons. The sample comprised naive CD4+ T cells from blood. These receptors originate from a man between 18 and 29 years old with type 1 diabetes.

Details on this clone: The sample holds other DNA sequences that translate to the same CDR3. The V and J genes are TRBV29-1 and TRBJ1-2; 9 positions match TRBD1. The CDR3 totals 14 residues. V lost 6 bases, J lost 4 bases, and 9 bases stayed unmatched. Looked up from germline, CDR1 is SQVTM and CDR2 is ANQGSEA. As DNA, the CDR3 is TGCAGCGTCACGGACAGGGGAGGGGCCTATGGCTACACCTTC. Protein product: CSVTDRGGAYGYTF.

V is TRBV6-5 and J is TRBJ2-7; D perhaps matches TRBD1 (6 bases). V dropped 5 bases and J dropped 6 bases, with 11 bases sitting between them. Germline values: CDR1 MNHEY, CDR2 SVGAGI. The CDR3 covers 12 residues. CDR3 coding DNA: TGTGCCAGCAGTAAACAGGGATTCGAGCAGTACTTC. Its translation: CASSKQGFEQYF.

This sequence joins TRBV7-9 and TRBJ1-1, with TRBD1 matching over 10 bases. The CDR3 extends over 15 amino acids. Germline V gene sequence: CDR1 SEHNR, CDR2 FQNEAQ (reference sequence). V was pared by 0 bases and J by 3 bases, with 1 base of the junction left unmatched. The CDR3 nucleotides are TGTGCCAGCAGCTTAGCTGGGACAGGGGACACTGAAGCTTTCTTT. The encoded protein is CASSLAGTGDTEAFF. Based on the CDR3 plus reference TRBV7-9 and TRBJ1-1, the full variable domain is DTGVSQNPRHKITKRGQNVTFRCDPISEHNRLYWYRQTLGQGPEFLTYFQNEAQLEKSRLLSDRFSAERPKGSFSTLEIQRTEQGDSAMYLCASSLAGTGDTEAFFGQGTRLTVV.

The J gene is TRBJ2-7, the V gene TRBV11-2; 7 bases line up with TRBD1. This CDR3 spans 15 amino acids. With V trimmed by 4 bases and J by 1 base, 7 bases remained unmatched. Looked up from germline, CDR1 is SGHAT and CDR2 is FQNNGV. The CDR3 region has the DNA TGTGCCAGCAGCTACCGAAGGGACAGTTCCTACGAGCAGTACTTC. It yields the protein CASSYRRDSSYEQYF.

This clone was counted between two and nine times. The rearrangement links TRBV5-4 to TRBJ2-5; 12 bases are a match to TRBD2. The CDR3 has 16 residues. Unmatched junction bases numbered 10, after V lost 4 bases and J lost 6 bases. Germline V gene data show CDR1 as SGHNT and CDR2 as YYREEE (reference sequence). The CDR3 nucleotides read TGTGCCAGCAGCGAGCCGACTAGCGGGAGAAGGCAGACCCAGTACTTC. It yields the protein CASSEPTSGRRQTQYF.

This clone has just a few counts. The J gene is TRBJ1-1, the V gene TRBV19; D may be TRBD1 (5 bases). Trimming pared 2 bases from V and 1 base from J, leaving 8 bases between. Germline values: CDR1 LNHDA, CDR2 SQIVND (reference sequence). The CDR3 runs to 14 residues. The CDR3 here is CASSIRGPNTEAFF. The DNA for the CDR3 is TGTGCCAGTAGTATAAGGGGTCCGAACACTGAAGCTTTCTTT.

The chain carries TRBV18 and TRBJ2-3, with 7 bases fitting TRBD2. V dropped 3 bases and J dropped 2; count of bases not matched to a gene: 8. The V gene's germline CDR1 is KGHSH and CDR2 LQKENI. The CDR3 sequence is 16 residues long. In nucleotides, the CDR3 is TGTGCCAGCTCACCCCTTGGCGGGAGAGTCACAGATACGCAGTATTTT. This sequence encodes CASSPLGGRVTDTQYF. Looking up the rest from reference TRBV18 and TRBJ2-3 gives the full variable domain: NAGVMQNPRHLVRRRGQEARLRCSPMKGHSHVYWYRQLPEEGLKFMVYLQKENIIDESGMPKERFSAEFPKEGPSILRIQQVVRGDSAAYFCASSPLGGRVTDTQYFGPGTRLTVL.

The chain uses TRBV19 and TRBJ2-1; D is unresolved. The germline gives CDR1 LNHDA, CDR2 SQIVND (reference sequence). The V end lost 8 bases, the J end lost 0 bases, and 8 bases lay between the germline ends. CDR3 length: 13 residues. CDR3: CASSRSSYNEQFF. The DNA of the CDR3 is TGTGCCAGTTCCCGGAGCTCCTACAATGAGCAGTTCTTC.

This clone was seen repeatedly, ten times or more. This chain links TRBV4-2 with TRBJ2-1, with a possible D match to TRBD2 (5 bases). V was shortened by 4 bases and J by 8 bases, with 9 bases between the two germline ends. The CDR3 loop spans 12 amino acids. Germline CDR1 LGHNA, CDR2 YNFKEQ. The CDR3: CASSLDYDEQFF. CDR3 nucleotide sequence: TGTGCCAGCAGCCTCGACTATGATGAGCAGTTCTTC.

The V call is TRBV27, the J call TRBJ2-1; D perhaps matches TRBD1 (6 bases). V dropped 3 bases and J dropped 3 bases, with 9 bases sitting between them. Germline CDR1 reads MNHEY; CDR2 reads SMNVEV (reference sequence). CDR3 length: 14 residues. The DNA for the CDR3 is TGTGCCAGCAGTTTTGAACAGGGCTACAATGAGCAGTTCTTC. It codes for CASSFEQGYNEQFF.

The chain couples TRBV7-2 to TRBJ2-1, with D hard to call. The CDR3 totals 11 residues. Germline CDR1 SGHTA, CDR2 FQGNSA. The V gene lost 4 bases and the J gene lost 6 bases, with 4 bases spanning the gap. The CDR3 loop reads CASSSFNEQFF. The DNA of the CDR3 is TGTGCCAGCAGCTCATTCAATGAGCAGTTCTTC.

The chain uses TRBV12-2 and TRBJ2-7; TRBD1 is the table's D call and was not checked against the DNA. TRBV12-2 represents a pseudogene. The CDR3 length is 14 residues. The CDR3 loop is CASRFAQATYEQYF. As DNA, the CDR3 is TGTGCAAGTCGCTTCGCCCAGGCGACCTACGAGCAGTACTTC.

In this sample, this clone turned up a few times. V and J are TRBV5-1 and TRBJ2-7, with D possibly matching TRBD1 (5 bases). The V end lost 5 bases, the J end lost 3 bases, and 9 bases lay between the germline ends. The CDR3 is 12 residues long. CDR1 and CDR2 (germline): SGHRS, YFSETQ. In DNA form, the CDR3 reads TGCGCCAGCAGACAGGACCGCTACGAGCAGTACTTC. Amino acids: CASRQDRYEQYF.

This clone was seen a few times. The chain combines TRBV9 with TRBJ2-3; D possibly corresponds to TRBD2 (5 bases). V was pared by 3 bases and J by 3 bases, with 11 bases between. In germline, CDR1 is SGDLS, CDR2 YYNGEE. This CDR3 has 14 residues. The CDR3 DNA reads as TGTGCCAGCAGCGCCGAGGGCAGGACAGATACGCAGTATTTT. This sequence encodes CASSAEGRTDTQYF.

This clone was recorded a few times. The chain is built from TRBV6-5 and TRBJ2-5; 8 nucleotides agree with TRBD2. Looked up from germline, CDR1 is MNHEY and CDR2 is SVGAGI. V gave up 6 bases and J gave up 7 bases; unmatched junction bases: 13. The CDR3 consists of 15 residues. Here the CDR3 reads CASRSGGAPHVTQYF. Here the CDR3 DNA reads TGTGCCAGCAGGAGCGGGGGAGCCCCCCATGTGACCCAGTACTTC.

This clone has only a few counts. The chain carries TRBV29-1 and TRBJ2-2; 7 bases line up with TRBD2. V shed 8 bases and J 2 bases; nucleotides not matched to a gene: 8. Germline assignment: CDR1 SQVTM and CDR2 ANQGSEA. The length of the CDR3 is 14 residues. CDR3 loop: CSLAGESNTGELFF. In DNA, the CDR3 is TGCAGCCTTGCGGGGGAAAGCAACACCGGGGAGCTGTTTTTT.

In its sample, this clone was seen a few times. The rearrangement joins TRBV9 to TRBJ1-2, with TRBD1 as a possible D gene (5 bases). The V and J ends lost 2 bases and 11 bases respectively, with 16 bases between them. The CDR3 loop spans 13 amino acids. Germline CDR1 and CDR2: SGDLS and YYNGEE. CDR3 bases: TGTGCCAGCAGCGTCCCCGTCGGGGGGGTGTACACCTTC. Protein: CASSVPVGGVYTF.

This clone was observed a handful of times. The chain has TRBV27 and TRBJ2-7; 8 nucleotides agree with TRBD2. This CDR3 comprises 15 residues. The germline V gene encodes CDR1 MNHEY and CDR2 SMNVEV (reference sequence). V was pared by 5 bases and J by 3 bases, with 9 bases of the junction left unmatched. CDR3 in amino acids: CASSALAGFGYEQYF. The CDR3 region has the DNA TGTGCCAGCAGTGCCTTAGCGGGATTTGGCTACGAGCAGTACTTC.

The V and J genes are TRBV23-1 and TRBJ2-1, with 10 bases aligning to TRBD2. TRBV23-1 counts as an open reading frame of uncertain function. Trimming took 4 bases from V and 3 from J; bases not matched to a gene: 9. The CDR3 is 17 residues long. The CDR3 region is CASSLNPGLAHYNEQFF. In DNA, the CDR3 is TGCGCCAGCAGTCTAAATCCGGGACTAGCGCACTACAATGAGCAGTTCTTC.

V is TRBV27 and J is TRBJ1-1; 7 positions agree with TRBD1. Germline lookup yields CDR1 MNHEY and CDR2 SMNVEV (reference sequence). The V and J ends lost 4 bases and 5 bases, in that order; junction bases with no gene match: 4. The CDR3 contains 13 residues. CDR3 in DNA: TGTGCCAGCAGTTCCCGGACAGGAACTGAAGCTTTCTTT. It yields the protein CASSSRTGTEAFF.

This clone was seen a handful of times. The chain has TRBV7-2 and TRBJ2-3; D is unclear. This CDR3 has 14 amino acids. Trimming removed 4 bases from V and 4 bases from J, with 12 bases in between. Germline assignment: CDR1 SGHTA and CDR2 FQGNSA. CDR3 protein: CASSSLTVADTQYF. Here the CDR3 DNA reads TGTGCCAGCAGCTCCCTCACGGTTGCAGATACGCAGTATTTT.

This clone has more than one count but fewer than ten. The CDR3 sequence is CAISESPLVAGEQFF. In nucleotides, the CDR3 is TGTGCCATCAGTGAGTCCCCCTTAGTAGCGGGAGAGCAGTTCTTC. V usage is TRBV10-3 and J usage is TRBJ2-1, with 8 bases matching TRBD2. The ends lost 0 bases at V and 10 bases at J; junction bases unmatched: 8. The CDR3 runs 15 residues. From germline, CDR1 is ENHRY and CDR2 SYGVKD.

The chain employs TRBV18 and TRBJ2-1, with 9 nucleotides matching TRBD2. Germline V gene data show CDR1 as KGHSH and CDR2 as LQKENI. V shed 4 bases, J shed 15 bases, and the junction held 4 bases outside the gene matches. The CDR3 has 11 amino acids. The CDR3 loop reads CASSLAGVSFF. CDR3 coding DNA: TGTGCCAGCTCACTAGCGGGAGTATCGTTCTTC.

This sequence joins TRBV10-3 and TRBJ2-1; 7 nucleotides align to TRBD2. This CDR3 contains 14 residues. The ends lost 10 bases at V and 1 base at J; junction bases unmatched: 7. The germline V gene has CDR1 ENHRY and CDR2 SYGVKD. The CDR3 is CASRRETSYNEQFF. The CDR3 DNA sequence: TGTGCCAGCCGGCGGGAGACTTCCTACAATGAGCAGTTCTTC.

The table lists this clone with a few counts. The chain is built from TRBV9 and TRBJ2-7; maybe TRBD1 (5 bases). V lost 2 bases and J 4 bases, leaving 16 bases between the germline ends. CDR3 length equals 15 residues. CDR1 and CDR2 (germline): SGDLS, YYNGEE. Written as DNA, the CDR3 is TGTGCCAGCAGCGTGACGACAGCCGGTCTTTACGAGCAGTACTTC. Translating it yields CASSVTTAGLYEQYF. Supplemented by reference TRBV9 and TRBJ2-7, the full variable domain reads DSGVTQTPKHLITATGQRVTLRCSPRSGDLSVYWYQQSLDQGLQFLIQYYNGEERAKGNILERFSAQQFPDLHSELNLSSLELGDSALYFCASSVTTAGLYEQYFGPGTRLTVT.

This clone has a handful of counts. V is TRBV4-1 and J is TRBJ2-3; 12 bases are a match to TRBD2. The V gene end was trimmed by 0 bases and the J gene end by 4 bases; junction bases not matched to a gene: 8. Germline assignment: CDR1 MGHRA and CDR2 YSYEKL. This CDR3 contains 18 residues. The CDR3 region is CASSQDTRTSGIADTQYF. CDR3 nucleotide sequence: TGCGCCAGCAGCCAAGACACTCGGACTAGCGGGATCGCAGATACGCAGTATTTT.

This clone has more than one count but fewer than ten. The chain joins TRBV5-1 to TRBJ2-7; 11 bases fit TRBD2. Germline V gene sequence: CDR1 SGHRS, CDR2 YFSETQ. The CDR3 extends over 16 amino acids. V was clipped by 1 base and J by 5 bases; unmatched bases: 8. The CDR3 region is CASSLRSGRALHEQYF. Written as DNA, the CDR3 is TGCGCCAGCAGCTTGCGTAGCGGGAGGGCCCTCCACGAGCAGTACTTC.

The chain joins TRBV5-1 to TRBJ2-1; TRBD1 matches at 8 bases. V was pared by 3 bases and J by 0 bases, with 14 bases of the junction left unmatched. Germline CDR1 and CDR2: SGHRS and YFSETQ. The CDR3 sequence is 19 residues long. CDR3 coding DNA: TGCGCCAGCAGCTCCGGGACAGGAACCAGAGAAAGCTCCTACAATGAGCAGTTCTTC. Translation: CASSSGTGTRESSYNEQFF.

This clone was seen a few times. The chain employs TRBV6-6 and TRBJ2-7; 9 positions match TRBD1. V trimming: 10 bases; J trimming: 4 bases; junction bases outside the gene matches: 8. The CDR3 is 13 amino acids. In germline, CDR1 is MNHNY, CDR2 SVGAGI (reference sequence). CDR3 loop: CATGTGLTYEQYF. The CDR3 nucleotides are TGTGCCACTGGGACAGGGTTGACGTACGAGCAGTACTTC.